This T cell receptor beta chain is from a study of blood T cells in healthy people across ages. The CDR3 runs to 15 residues. Germline V gene sequence: CDR1 SGHTA, CDR2 FQGNSA. It was with a sample-barcoded 5' primer and a J-beta primer mix that a second PCR of roughly 6 to 12 cycles was run. One entry per CDR3 protein, called by TCRdb with MiXCR from the 5' RACE reads. The sample consists of fewer than 650,000 distinct CDR3 sequences, 25% to 35% of them appearing once. This sample was shared with a second study, whose subject was T cells of mothers and their children.

Material for sequencing was blood. The receptor was derived from a boy aged 2-15 years in good health. The V call is TRBV7-2, the J call TRBJ2-5, with 7 bases matching TRBD2. Matching the DNA end better, TRBJ2-1 makes the J call doubtful. Here the CDR3 reads CASSLAGPAGSEQFF. The CDR3 DNA reads TGTGCCAGCAGCTTAGCGGGTCCAGCGGGGAGCGAGCAGTTCTTC.